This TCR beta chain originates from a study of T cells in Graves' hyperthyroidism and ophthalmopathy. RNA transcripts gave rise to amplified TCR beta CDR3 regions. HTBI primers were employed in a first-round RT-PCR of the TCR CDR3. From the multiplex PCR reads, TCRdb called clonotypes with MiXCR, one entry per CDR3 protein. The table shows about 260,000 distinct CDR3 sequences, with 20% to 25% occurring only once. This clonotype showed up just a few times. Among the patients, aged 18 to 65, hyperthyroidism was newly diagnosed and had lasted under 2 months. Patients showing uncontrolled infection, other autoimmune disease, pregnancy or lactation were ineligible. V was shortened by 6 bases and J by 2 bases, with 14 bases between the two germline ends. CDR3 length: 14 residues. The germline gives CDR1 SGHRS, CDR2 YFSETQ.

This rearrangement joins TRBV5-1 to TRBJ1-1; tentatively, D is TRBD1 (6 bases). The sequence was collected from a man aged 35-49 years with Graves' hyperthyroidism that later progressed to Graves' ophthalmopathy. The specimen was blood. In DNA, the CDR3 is TGCGCCAGCACCAAGACAGGCGGCAACACTGAAGCTTTCTTT. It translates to CASTKTGGNTEAFF. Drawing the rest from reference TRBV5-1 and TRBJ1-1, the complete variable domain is KAGVTQTPRYLIKTRGQQVTLSCSPISGHRSVSWYQQTPGQGLQFLFEYFSETQRNKGNFPGRFSGRQFSNSRSEMNVSTLELGDSALYLCASTKTGGNTEAFFGQGTRLTVV.